This TCR beta chain derives from a study of blood T cell repertoires in COVID-19. The CDR3 is 13 residues long. V was shortened by 4 bases and J by 11 bases, with 15 bases between the two germline ends. Germline assignment: CDR1 SGDLS and CDR2 YYNGEE. The sample holds many counts of this clone. Generated by immunoSEQ multiplex PCR, the TCRdb table keeps only in-frame clones and is missing some. The sample holds about 130,000 clones, roughly four fifths seen once. Material for sequencing was PBMCs or T cells enriched from blood (not recorded which). The receptor was isolated from a man younger than 45 who had recovered from COVID-19. The J gene is TRBJ1-4, the V gene TRBV9; possibly TRBD1 for D (5 bases). The CDR3: CASSPTGVGKLFF. The CDR3 nucleotides read TGTGCCAGCAGCCCTACGGGGGTAGGGAAACTGTTTTTT.